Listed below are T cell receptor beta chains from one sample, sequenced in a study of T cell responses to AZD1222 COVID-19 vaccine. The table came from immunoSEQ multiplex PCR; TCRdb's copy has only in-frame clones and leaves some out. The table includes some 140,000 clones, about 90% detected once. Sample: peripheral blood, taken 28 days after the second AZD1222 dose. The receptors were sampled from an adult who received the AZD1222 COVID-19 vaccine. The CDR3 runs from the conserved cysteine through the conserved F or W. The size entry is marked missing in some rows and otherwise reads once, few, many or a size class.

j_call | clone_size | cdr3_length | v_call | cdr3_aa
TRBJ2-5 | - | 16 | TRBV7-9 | CASSWGQGTGVETQYF
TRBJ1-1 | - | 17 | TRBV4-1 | CASSQDGGAGVNTEAFF
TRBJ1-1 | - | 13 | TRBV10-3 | CAIAGYLNTEAFF
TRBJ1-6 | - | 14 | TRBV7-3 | CASSSTGEWTPLHF
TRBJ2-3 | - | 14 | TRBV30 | CAWRTGTGTDTQYF
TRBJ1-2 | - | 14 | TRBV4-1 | CASSQTGQTAGYTF
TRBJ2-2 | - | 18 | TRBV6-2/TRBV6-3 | CASSGGGSGTPYTGELFF
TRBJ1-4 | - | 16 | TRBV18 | CASSRPRQGINEKLFF
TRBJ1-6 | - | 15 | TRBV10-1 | CASSESKGDNSPLHF
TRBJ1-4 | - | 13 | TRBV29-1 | CSVRQSAAEKLFF
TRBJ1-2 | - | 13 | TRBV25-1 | CASSEWTDYGYTF
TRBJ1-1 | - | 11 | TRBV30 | CAWRKEAEAFF
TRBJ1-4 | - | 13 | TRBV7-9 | CASRTWGNEKLFF
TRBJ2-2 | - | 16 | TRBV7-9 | CASSTGGIAGTGELFF
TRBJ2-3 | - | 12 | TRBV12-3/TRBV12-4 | CASSLETDTQYF
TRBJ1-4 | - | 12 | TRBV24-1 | CAAAGGDEKLFF
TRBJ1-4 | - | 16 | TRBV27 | CASSLWPGTPSEKLFF
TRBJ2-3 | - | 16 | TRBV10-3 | CAISGVSSGSTDTQYF
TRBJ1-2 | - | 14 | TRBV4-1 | CASSHSSGRGGWTF
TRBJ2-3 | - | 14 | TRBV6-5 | CASSHRARTDTQYF
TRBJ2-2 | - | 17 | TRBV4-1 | CASSQEGFGGNTGELFF
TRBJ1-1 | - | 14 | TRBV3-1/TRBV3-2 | CASSHWAGDTEAFF
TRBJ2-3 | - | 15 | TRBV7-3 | CASSLTPSVGDTQYF
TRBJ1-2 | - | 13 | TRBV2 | CASNGDGNYGYTF
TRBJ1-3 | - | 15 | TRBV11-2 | CASSTGPYSGNTIYF
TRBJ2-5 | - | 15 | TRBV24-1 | CATSDPRLDQETQYF
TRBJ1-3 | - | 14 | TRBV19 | CASSSGYAGNTIYF
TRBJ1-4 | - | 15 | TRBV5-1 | CASSPLYSTNEKLFF
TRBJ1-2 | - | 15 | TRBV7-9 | CASSQADRDFNGYTF
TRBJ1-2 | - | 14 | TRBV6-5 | CASSPGQAIYGYTF
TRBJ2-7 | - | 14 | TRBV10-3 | CAISDRAPFNEQYF
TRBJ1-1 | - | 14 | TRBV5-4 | CASSGGQAHTEAFF
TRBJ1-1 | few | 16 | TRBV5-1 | CASSLATNDGNTEAFF
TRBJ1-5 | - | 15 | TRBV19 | CASSTTGGSDQPQHF
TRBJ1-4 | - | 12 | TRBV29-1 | CSARQSNEKLFF
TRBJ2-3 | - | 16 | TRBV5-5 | CASSSRPLPSTDTQYF
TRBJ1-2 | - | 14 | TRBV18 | CASSPDLGGYGYTF
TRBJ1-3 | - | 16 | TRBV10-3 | CAISESPDRSGNTIYF
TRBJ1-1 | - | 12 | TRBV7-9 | CASSLRPTEAFF
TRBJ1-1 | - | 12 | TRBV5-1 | CASSGGPLEAFF
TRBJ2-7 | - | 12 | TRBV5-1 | CASSLDGVEQYF
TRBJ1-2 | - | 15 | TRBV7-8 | CASSPRTGMDYGYTF
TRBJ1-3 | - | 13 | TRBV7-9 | CASMVGGGNTIYF
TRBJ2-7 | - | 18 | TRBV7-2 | CASSLEALAGGLSYEQYF
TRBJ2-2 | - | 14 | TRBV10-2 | CASSEAGGTGELFF